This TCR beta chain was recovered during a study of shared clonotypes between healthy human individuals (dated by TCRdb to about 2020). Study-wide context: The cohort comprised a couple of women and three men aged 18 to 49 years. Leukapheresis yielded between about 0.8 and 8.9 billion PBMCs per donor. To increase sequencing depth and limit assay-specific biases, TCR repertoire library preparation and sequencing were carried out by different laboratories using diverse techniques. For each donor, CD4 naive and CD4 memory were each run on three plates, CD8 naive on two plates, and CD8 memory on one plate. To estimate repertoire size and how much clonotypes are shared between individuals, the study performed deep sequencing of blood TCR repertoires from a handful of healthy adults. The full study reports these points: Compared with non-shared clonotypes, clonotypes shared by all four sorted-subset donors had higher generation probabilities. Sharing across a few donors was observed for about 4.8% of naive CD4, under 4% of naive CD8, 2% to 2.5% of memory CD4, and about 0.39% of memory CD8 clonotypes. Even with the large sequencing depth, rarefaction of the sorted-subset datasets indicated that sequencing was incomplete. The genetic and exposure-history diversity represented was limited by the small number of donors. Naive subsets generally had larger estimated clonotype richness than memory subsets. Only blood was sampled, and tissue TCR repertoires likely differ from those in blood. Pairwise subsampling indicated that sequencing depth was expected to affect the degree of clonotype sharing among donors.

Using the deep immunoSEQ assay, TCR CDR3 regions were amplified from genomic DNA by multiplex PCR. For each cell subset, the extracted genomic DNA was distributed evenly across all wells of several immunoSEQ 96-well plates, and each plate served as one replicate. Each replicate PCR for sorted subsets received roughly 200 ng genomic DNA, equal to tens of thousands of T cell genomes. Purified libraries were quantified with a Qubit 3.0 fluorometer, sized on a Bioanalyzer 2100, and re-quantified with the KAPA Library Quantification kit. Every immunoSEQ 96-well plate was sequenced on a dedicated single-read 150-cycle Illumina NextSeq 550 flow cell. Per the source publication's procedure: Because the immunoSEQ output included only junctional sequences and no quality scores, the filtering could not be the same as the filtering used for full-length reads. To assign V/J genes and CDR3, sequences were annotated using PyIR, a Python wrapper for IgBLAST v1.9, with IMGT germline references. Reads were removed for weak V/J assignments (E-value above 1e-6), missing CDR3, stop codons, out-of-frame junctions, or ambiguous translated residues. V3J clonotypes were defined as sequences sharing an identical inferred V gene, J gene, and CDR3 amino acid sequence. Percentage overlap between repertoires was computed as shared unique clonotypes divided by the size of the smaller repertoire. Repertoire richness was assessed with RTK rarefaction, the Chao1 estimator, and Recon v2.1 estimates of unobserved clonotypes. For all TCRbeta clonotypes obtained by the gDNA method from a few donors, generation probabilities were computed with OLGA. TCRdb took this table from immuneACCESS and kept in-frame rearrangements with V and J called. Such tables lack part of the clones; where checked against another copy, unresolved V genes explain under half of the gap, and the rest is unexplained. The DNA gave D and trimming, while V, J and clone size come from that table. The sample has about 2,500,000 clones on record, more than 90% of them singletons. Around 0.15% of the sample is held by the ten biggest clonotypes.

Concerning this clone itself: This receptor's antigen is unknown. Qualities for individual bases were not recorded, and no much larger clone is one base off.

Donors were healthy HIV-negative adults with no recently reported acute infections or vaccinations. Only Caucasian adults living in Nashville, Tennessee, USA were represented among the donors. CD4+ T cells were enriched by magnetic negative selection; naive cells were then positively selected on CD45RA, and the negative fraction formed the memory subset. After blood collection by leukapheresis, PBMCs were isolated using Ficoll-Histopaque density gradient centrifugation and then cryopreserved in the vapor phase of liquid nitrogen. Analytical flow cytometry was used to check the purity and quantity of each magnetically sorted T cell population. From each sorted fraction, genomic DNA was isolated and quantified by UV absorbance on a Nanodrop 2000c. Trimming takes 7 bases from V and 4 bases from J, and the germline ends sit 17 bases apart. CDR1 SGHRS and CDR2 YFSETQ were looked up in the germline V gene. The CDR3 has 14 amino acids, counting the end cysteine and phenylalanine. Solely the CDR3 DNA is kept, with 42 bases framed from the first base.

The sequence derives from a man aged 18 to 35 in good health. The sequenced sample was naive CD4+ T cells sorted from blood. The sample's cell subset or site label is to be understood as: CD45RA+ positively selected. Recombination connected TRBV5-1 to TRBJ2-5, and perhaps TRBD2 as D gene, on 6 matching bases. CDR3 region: CASSQLVGGETQYF. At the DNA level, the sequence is TGCGCCAGCTCTCAACTTGTCGGGGGAGAGACCCAGTACTTC.